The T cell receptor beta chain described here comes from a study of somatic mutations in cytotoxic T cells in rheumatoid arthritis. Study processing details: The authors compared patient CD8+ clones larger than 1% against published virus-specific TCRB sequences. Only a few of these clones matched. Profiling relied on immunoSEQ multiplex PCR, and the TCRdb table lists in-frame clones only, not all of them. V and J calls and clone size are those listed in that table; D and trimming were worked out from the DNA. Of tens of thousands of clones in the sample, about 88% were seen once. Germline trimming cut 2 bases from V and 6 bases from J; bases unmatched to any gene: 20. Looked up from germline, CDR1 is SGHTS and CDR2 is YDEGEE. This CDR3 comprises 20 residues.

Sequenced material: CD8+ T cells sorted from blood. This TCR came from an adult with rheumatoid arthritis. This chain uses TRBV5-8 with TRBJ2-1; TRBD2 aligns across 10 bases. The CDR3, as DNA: TGTGCCAGCAGCTTACGAGTGGGTAGCGGGGGGTCCTCCTCTTTCAATGAGCAGTTCTTC. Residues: CASSLRVGSGGSSSFNEQFF.